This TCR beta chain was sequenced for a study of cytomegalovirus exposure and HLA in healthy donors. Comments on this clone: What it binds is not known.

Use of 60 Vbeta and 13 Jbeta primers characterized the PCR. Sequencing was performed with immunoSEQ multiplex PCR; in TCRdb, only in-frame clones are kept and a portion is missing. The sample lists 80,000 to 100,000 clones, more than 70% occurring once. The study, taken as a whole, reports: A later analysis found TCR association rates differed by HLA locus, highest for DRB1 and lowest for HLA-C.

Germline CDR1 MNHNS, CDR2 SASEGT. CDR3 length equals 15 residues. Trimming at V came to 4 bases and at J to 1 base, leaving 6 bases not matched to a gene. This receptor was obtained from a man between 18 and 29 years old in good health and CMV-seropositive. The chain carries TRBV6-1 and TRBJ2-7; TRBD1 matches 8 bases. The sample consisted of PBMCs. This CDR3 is CASSARTGLSYEQYF. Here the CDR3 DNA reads TGTGCCAGCAGTGCAAGGACAGGGCTGTCCTACGAGCAGTACTTC.